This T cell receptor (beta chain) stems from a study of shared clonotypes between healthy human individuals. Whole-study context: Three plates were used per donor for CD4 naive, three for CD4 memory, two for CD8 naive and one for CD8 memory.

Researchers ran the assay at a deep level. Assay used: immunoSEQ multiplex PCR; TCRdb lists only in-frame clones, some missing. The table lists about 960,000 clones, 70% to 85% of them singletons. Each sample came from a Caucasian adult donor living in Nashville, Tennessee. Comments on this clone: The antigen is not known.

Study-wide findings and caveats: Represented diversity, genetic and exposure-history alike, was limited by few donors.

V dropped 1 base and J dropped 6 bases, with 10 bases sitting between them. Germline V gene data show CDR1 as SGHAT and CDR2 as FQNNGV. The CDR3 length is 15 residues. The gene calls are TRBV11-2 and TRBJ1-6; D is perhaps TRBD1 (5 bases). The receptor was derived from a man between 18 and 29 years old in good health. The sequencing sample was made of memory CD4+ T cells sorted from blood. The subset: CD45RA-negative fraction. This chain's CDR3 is CASSLGQQINSPLHF. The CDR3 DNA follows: TGTGCCAGCAGCTTAGGACAGCAGATTAATTCACCCCTCCACTTT.